The 27 T cell receptor beta chains below come from one sample, sequenced in a study of blood T cells in healthy people across ages. Alongside a J-beta primer mix, a sample-barcoded 5' primer served in a second PCR lasting about 7 to 11 cycles. TCRdb processed the 5' RACE reads anew with MiXCR; each CDR3 protein has one entry. The sample records some 320,000 distinct CDR3 sequences, around 30% being singletons. Sequencing used blood. The receptor source for this set is a woman in her sixties or seventies in good health.

This clonotype was counted a few times. The chain is built from TRBV20-1 and TRBJ1-5; 12 nucleotides line up with TRBD1. After removal of 3 bases from V and 6 bases from J, the junction contained 12 bases not matched to a gene. CDR1 is DFQATT and CDR2 is SNEGSKA in the germline V gene (reference sequence). CDR3 length: 17 amino acids. The CDR3 reads CSARPGTGGSISQPQHF. The CDR3 region has the DNA TGCAGTGCTAGGCCCGGGACAGGGGGCTCAATTAGTCAGCCCCAGCATTTT.

This chain connects TRBV28 to TRBJ1-4; D not resolved. The CDR3 totals 13 residues. Trimming took 5 bases from V and 8 from J, leaving 12 bases between them. CDR1 and CDR2 (germline): MDHEN, SYDVKM. CDR3: CASSQGRCEKLFF. The CDR3 DNA is TGTGCCAGCAGTCAAGGACGTTGCGAAAAACTGTTTTTT.

This clonotype appeared a few times. The junction differs from germline at one of its ends, possibly a read error. The chain is built from TRBV27 and TRBJ2-2; D is possibly TRBD2 (5 bases). The CDR3 length is 16 residues. CDR1 is MNHEY and CDR2 is SMNVEV in the germline V gene (reference sequence). CDR3 sequence reads: CASSLGRNGNTGELFF. The CDR3 DNA is TGTGCCAGCAGTTTAGGTCGTAACGGCAACACCGGGGAACTGTTTTTT.

In its sample, this clonotype was seen a few times. The chain carries TRBV5-6 and TRBJ1-2; 8 bases fit TRBD1. The CDR3 extends over 15 amino acids. Trimming removed 0 bases from V and 3 bases from J; junction bases left unmatched: 4. Germline CDR1 reads SGHDT; CDR2 reads YYEEEE. The CDR3 coding sequence is TGTGCCAGCAGCTTGGATCCGACAGGGGACTATGGCTACACCTTC. It codes for CASSLDPTGDYGYTF.

This clonotype was observed many times. The chain has TRBV27 and TRBJ1-6, with no clear D. The CDR3 is made up of 14 amino acids. V shed 5 bases and J shed 4 bases, with 9 bases lying between them. Germline assignment: CDR1 MNHEY and CDR2 SMNVEV (reference sequence). The chain's CDR3 is CASSPSGYNSPLHF. The DNA for the CDR3 is TGTGCCAGCAGTCCGTCCGGGTATAATTCACCCCTCCACTTT.

This clonotype was seen a single time. A much larger clone is a single base away; this may be a read error. The chain couples TRBV12-3 or TRBV12-4 to TRBJ2-3; TRBD2 might be the D (5 bases). This CDR3 region has 14 residues. The CDR3 loop is CASNLGGGTDTQYF. The CDR3 DNA is TGTGCCAGCAATTTAGGAGGCGGCACAGATACGCAGTATTTT.

This clonotype has just a few counts. J is TRBJ1-4 and V is TRBV20-1, with D possibly matching TRBD1 (6 bases). This CDR3 has 16 residues. Trimming pared 1 base from V and 0 bases from J, leaving 12 bases between. Germline V gene lookup returns CDR1 DFQATT and CDR2 SNEGSKA (reference sequence). The CDR3 bases are TGCAGTGCTAGAGCGGCCGGACAGACAACTAATGAAAAACTGTTTTTT. As protein: CSARAAGQTTNEKLFF.

This clonotype was counted a few times. J is TRBJ2-3 and V is TRBV6-4, with 8 nucleotides matching TRBD2. Germline V lookup: CDR1 MRHNA, CDR2 SNTAGT. The CDR3 loop spans 14 amino acids. Trimming cost V 5 bases and J 3 bases; bases outside gene matches: 4. The CDR3 DNA reads TGTGCCAGCAGTCGAGTAGCGGGAACAGATACGCAGTATTTT. This gives the protein CASSRVAGTDTQYF.

The chain is built from TRBV24-1 and TRBJ2-1, with a tentative D call TRBD1 (6 bases). This CDR3 is built from 14 residues. V lost 7 bases, J lost 6 bases, and 15 bases lay in between. From germline, CDR1 is KGHDR and CDR2 SFDVKD. CDR3 region: CATSRQVGFNEQFF. In DNA form, the CDR3 reads TGTGCCACCAGCCGACAGGTCGGATTCAATGAGCAGTTCTTC.

The V gene is TRBV6-2 or TRBV6-3, the J gene TRBJ2-7; D tentatively reads TRBD1 or TRBD2 (5 bases each). CDR1 and CDR2 from the germline V gene are MNHEY and SVGEGT. The CDR3 consists of 16 residues. Trimming left V 6 bases short and J 1 base short, with 19 bases between. The chain's CDR3 is CASRNRAGTASYEQYF. In nucleotides, the CDR3 is TGTGCCAGCAGGAATAGAGCCGGGACGGCTTCCTACGAGCAGTACTTC.

This clonotype has a single count. This rearrangement joins TRBV7-2 to TRBJ2-1; 8 nucleotides match TRBD2. Germline CDR1 SGHTA, CDR2 FQGNSA. This CDR3 is built from 14 residues. The V gene end was trimmed by 4 bases and the J gene end by 6 bases; junction bases not matched to a gene: 5. The CDR3 DNA sequence: TGTGCCAGCAGCTACGGGACTAGTCCCAATGAGCAGTTCTTC. Residues: CASSYGTSPNEQFF. Looking up the rest from reference TRBV7-2 and TRBJ2-1 gives the full variable domain: GAGVSQSPSNKVTEKGKDVELRCDPISGHTALYWYRQSLGQGLEFLIYFQGNSAPDKSGLPSDRFSAERTGGSVSTLTIQRTQQEDSAVYLCASSYGTSPNEQFFGPGTRLTVL.

V gene TRBV5-1 combines with J gene TRBJ2-1; 13 bases are shared with TRBD2. Trimming at V came to 6 bases and at J to 5 bases, leaving 5 bases not matched to a gene. In germline, CDR1 is SGHRS, CDR2 YFSETQ. This CDR3 region has 15 residues. DNA of the CDR3: TGCGCCAGCACCGGACTAGCGGGAGTAAACAATGAGCAGTTCTTC. It yields the protein CASTGLAGVNNEQFF.

V usage is TRBV20-1 and J usage is TRBJ1-4; no clear D. Germline CDR1 DFQATT, CDR2 SNEGSKA (reference sequence). V was cut by 1 base and J by 8 bases, with 11 bases left in between. CDR3 length: 13 amino acids. The DNA for the CDR3 is TGCAGTGCTAGAGCCGGGATGGGAGAAAAACTGTTTTTT. Encoded protein: CSARAGMGEKLFF.

This chain uses TRBV9 with TRBJ2-5; a possible D gene is TRBD2 (5 bases). The DNA end is more similar to TRBJ2-1, so the J call may be wrong. CDR1 and CDR2 (germline): SGDLS, YYNGEE. CDR3 length: 16 amino acids. The CDR3 protein is CASSVGATPGFDEQFF. The CDR3 DNA is TGTGCCAGCAGCGTAGGGGCGACCCCGGGGTTCGATGAGCAGTTCTTC.

This clonotype appeared many times. The DNA for the CDR3 is TGTGCCAGCAGCCACGAAGGGGTGAAGAGCTCCTACGAGCAGTACTTC. This encodes CASSHEGVKSSYEQYF. The V gene is TRBV7-9, the J gene TRBJ2-7; D is perhaps TRBD1 (5 bases). Trimming took 5 bases from V and 0 from J, leaving 17 bases between them. The CDR3 is 16 residues long. In germline, CDR1 is SEHNR, CDR2 FQNEAQ (reference sequence).

This clonotype was counted a few times. This chain joins TRBV6-5 and TRBJ2-5, with D perhaps TRBD2 (5 bases). Judging by the DNA end, TRBJ2-1 fits better; the J call may be wrong. Germline-derived CDR1 and CDR2 are MNHEY and SVGAGI. The CDR3 extends over 12 amino acids. The CDR3 loop is CASGTRASEQFF. The DNA of the CDR3 is TGTGCCAGCGGTACTAGAGCGTCTGAGCAGTTCTTC.

This sequence joins TRBV7-8 and TRBJ2-5, with D perhaps TRBD1 (6 bases). The length of the CDR3 is 14 residues. Trimming stripped 4 bases from V and 3 bases from J, with 12 bases between. The V gene's germline CDR1 is SGHVS and CDR2 FQNEAQ. CDR3 nucleotide sequence: TGTGCCAGCAGCTCGTACAGGGATGAAGAGACCCAGTACTTC. Protein: CASSSYRDEETQYF. Full variable domain (rest looked up from reference TRBV7-8 and TRBJ2-5): GAGVSQSPRYKVAKRGQDVALRCDPISGHVSLFWYQQALGQGPEFLTYFQNEAQLDKSGLPSDRFFAERPEGSVSTLKIQRTQQEDSAVYLCASSSYRDEETQYFGPGTRLLVL.

This clonotype was counted between two and nine times. The genes are TRBV9 and TRBJ2-1; D is perhaps TRBD2 (5 bases). The CDR3 consists of 16 residues. Germline CDR1 is SGDLS and CDR2 is YYNGEE. Trimming took 3 bases from V and 0 from J, leaving 13 bases between them. The CDR3 reads CASSGTAVSSYNEQFF. The DNA for the CDR3 is TGTGCCAGCAGCGGAACAGCGGTAAGCTCCTACAATGAGCAGTTCTTC.

This rearrangement joins TRBV19 to TRBJ2-1; 10 bases are a match to TRBD2. J lost 10 bases, V lost 2 bases, and 5 bases had no gene match. The CDR3 covers 14 residues. Germline loops: CDR1 LNHDA, CDR2 SQIVND (reference sequence). The chain's CDR3 is CASSISSGSREQFF. DNA for the CDR3: TGTGCCAGTAGTATATCTAGCGGGAGTAGGGAGCAGTTCTTC.

The genes are TRBV28 and TRBJ2-7; possibly TRBD1 for D (5 bases). Between the trimmed V and J ends, which lost 6 bases and 2 bases, there was a span of 17 bases. Germline CDR1 reads MDHEN; CDR2 reads SYDVKM. The CDR3 has 15 amino acids. The CDR3 DNA sequence: TGTGCCAGCAGCCGAACTGCGACAGCAACCTACGAGCAGTACTTC. It translates to CASSRTATATYEQYF. The variable domain in full, with the rest retrieved from reference TRBV28 and TRBJ2-7, is DVKVTQSSRYLVKRTGEKVFLECVQDMDHENMFWYRQDPGLGLRLIYFSYDVKMKEKGDIPEGYSVSREKKERFSLILESASTNQTSMYLCASSRTATATYEQYFGPGTRLTVT.

The J gene is TRBJ2-3, the V gene TRBV7-6; D gene uncertain. The CDR3 covers 16 residues. V lost 4 bases, J lost 2 bases, and 16 bases lay in between. CDR1 is SGHVS, CDR2 FNYEAQ, per germline. CDR3 nucleotide sequence: TGTGCCAGCAGCTCAAAGACGGGTGGATACACAGATACGCAGTATTTT. This encodes CASSSKTGGYTDTQYF. Complete variable domain (other parts from reference TRBV7-6 and TRBJ2-3): GAGVSQSPRYKVTKRGQDVALRCDPISGHVSLYWYRQALGQGPEFLTYFNYEAQQDKSGLPNDRFSAERPEGSISTLTIQRTEQRDSAMYRCASSSKTGGYTDTQYFGPGTRLTVL.

V usage is TRBV6-1 and J usage is TRBJ2-7; TRBD2 matches 8 bases. The germline CDR1 and CDR2 sequences are MNHNS and SASEGT. Trimming took 5 bases from V and 6 from J; bases not matched to a gene: 6. CDR3 length equals 13 residues. DNA for the CDR3: TGTGCCAGCAGTTTTGTAGCGGGACTCGAGCAGTACTTC. This encodes CASSFVAGLEQYF.

This clonotype came up many times. The rearrangement links TRBV10-3 to TRBJ2-7; TRBD2 aligns across 10 bases. V dropped 9 bases and J dropped 6; count of bases not matched to a gene: 8. Germline V CDR1 and CDR2: ENHRY, SYGVKD. The CDR3 spans 13 residues. The CDR3 protein is CAMGVAGGSEQYF. The CDR3 region has the DNA TGTGCCATGGGGGTAGCGGGAGGTAGCGAGCAGTACTTC.

This clonotype showed up just a few times. The chain has TRBV5-1 and TRBJ2-5; D gene ambiguous. In germline, CDR1 is SGHRS, CDR2 YFSETQ. The CDR3 consists of 12 residues. The ends were cut back, 4 bases at V and 3 bases at J, with 7 bases in the middle. The CDR3: CASSPEKETQYF. Here the CDR3 DNA reads TGCGCCAGCAGCCCGGAGAAAGAGACCCAGTACTTC.

In this sample, this clonotype turned up a few times. The chain joins TRBV7-2 to TRBJ2-7; 7 bases fit TRBD1. V lost 5 bases, J lost 3 bases, and 10 bases stayed unmatched. CDR3 size: 15 residues. Germline V gene sequence: CDR1 SGHTA, CDR2 FQGNSA. This CDR3 is CASSPTGSLLYEQYF. The CDR3 DNA reads as TGTGCCAGCAGCCCGACAGGGAGTCTTCTCTACGAGCAGTACTTC.

This clonotype has only a few counts. This chain connects TRBV12-3 or TRBV12-4 to TRBJ2-1, with 8 bases identical to TRBD1. The J segment lost 0 bases and the V segment lost 5 bases, leaving 6 bases of the junction unmatched. This CDR3 spans 16 amino acids. CDR3 loop: CASSPHRGFSYNEQFF. CDR3 bases: TGTGCCAGCAGTCCCCACAGGGGGTTCTCCTACAATGAGCAGTTCTTC.

CDR3 residues: CASSVPPTRLAGGIVGTDTQYF. The CDR3 nucleotides read TGTGCCAGCAGCGTACCCCCAACCAGACTAGCGGGAGGGATCGTCGGCACAGATACGCAGTATTTT. The V and J genes are TRBV7-8 and TRBJ2-3; 14 nucleotides align to TRBD2. Unmatched junction bases numbered 20, after V lost 5 bases and J lost 1 base. CDR3 size: 22 residues. Looked up from germline, CDR1 is SGHVS and CDR2 is FQNEAQ.